One and the same sample provided the 30 T cell receptor beta chains below, sequenced in a study of blood T cells in healthy people across ages. Alongside a J-beta primer mix, a sample-barcoded 5' primer served in a second PCR lasting 7 to 11 cycles. TCRdb re-analysed the 5' RACE reads in MiXCR, keeping a single row per CDR3 protein. The repertoire holds over a million distinct CDR3 sequences, with 35% to 45% as singletons. Sequencing input: blood. The receptors come from a young woman in good health.

The chain combines TRBV2 with TRBJ2-7, with D possibly being TRBD2 (7 bases). Trimming shortened V by 2 bases and J by 7 bases, and 18 bases separated the two germline ends. CDR1 and CDR2 (germline): SNHLY, FYNNEI. The CDR3 sequence is 15 residues long. The CDR3 here is CASSERGGSYNEQYF. The CDR3 DNA sequence: TGTGCCAGCAGTGAAAGGGGGGGCAGTTACAATGAGCAGTACTTC.

Only a few counts were recorded for this clonotype. This sequence joins TRBV11-2 and TRBJ2-4, with D hard to call. Trimming shortened V by 3 bases and J by 1 base, and 4 bases separated the two germline ends. Germline V lookup: CDR1 SGHAT, CDR2 FQNNGV. This CDR3 is built from 13 residues. This chain's CDR3 is CASSFNAKNIQYF. The CDR3 DNA reads as TGTGCCAGCAGCTTTAATGCCAAAAACATTCAGTACTTC.

This chain joins TRBV2 and TRBJ1-1; D is possibly TRBD1 (5 bases). The CDR3 length is 13 residues. Germline V CDR1 and CDR2: SNHLY, FYNNEI. V lost 10 bases, J lost 0 bases, and 12 bases lay in between. Here the CDR3 DNA reads TGTGCCAACACCGGGACGTTGAACACTGAAGCTTTCTTT. Translation gives CANTGTLNTEAFF. The whole variable domain, filled in from reference TRBV2 and TRBJ1-1, reads EPEVTQTPSHQVTQMGQEVILRCVPISNHLYFYWYRQILGQKVEFLVSFYNNEISEKSEIFDDQFSVERPDGSNFTLKIRSTKLEDSAMYFCANTGTLNTEAFFGQGTRLTVV.

The chain combines TRBV10-3 with TRBJ2-7; weak D call: TRBD1 (6 bases). This CDR3 has 16 amino acids. Trimming pared 3 bases from V and 7 bases from J, leaving 22 bases between. From germline, CDR1 is ENHRY and CDR2 SYGVKD. This CDR3 is CAISEGGQAYYNEQYF. CDR3 in DNA: TGTGCCATCAGTGAAGGGGGACAAGCTTACTACAATGAGCAGTACTTC.

V gene TRBV20-1 combines with J gene TRBJ2-1, with D possibly TRBD1 on 7 matching bases. Trimming took 2 bases from V and 1 from J, leaving 12 bases between them. CDR3 length equals 15 residues. Germline CDR1 and CDR2: DFQATT and SNEGSKA (reference sequence). This CDR3 reads CSARRAGGSYNEQFF. CDR3 coding DNA: TGCAGTGCTAGAAGGGCAGGGGGGTCCTACAATGAGCAGTTCTTC.

V usage is TRBV21-1 and J usage is TRBJ2-3; TRBD1 is the table's D call and was not checked against the DNA. TRBV21-1 is noted as a pseudogene. The CDR3 is made up of 15 amino acids. The CDR3 DNA reads as TGTGCCAGCAGCACGGGACAGTCCAGCACAGATACGCAGTATTTT. As protein: CASSTGQSSTDTQYF.

There are a few counts of this clonotype. The rearrangement uses TRBV10-3 and TRBJ2-1; 8 positions agree with TRBD1. J lost 5 bases, V lost 9 bases, and 6 bases had no gene match. Per germline, CDR1 ENHRY and CDR2 SYGVKD. This CDR3 has 13 amino acids. The CDR3 DNA reads TGTGCCATAGAGGGACAGGCTGACAATGAGCAGTTCTTC. This sequence encodes CAIEGQADNEQFF.

The chain employs TRBV7-2 and TRBJ2-3, with a weak D call TRBD1 (6 bases). V was trimmed by 3 bases and J by 4 bases, leaving 17 bases between them. This CDR3 contains 16 residues. CDR1 is SGHTA and CDR2 is FQGNSA in the germline V gene. The chain's CDR3 is CASSFPGWGQSDTQYF. In nucleotides, the CDR3 is TGTGCCAGCAGCTTTCCTGGGTGGGGGCAATCAGATACGCAGTATTTT.

This clonotype has only one observation. The V gene is TRBV6-2 or TRBV6-3, the J gene TRBJ2-5, with TRBD2 matching 10 bases. The trim removed 2 bases at V and 2 bases at J, leaving 5 bases unmatched. Germline-derived CDR1 and CDR2 are MNHEY and SVGEGT. This CDR3 region has 16 residues. The CDR3 region has the DNA TGTGCCAGCAGTTACGGGGAACTAGCGGGACAAGAGACCCAGTACTTC. This codes for CASSYGELAGQETQYF.

Of note for this clonotype: An end of the junction differs from the germline gene, which may be a read error. The rearrangement links TRBV28 to TRBJ2-1; TRBD2 aligns across 15 bases. The CDR3 has 18 amino acids. Germline V gene data show CDR1 as MDHEN and CDR2 as SYDVKM. CDR3 in amino acids: CAGRQGGLAGGLDNEQFF. DNA for the CDR3: TGTGCCGGCAGACAAGGGGGACTAGCGGGGGGTTTAGACAATGAGCAGTTCTTC. The full variable domain, its missing parts supplied by reference TRBV28 and TRBJ2-1, is DVKVTQSSRYLVKRTGEKVFLECVQDMDHENMFWYRQDPGLGLRLIYFSYDVKMKEKGDIPEGYSVSREKKERFSLILESASTNQTSMYLCAGRQGGLAGGLDNEQFFGPGTRLTVL.

The chain combines TRBV7-2 with TRBJ2-2; 11 bases align to TRBD2. The V gene's germline CDR1 is SGHTA and CDR2 FQGNSA. The trim removed 6 bases at V and 3 bases at J, leaving 9 bases unmatched. The CDR3 spans 17 residues. CDR3 region: CASSILAGGPDTGELFF. CDR3 DNA sequence: TGTGCCAGCAGTATATTAGCGGGAGGGCCGGACACCGGGGAGCTGTTTTTT.

J is TRBJ1-1 and V is TRBV7-2, with 8 bases aligning to TRBD1. Germline lookup yields CDR1 SGHTA and CDR2 FQGNSA. The V segment lost 4 bases and the J segment 6 bases; nucleotides outside the gene matches: 7. The CDR3 extends over 14 amino acids. CDR3 DNA sequence: TGTGCCAGCAGCTCGAACCAGGGGGCGCCTGAAGCTTTCTTT. This codes for CASSSNQGAPEAFF.

This chain links TRBV14 with TRBJ1-2; D gene uncertain. V was shortened by 2 bases and J by 4 bases, with 17 bases between the two germline ends. This CDR3 comprises 16 residues. Germline-derived CDR1 and CDR2 are SGHDN and FVKESK. CDR3 sequence reads: CASSQREAGSFYGYTF. For the CDR3, the DNA is TGTGCCAGCAGCCAAAGGGAGGCAGGATCCTTCTATGGCTACACCTTC.

The gene calls are TRBV7-2 and TRBJ2-5; 7 nucleotides line up with TRBD2. Per germline, CDR1 SGHTA and CDR2 FQGNSA. This CDR3 is built from 16 residues. After removal of 1 base from V and 11 bases from J, the junction contained 16 bases not matched to a gene. CDR3: CASSLEDGTTYNEQYF. DNA of the CDR3: TGTGCCAGCAGCTTAGAAGACGGGACTACCTACAATGAGCAGTACTTC.

V usage is TRBV27 and J usage is TRBJ2-5; weak D call: TRBD2 (5 bases). The end of the DNA aligns better with TRBJ2-7, so the J call may be wrong. Looked up from germline, CDR1 is MNHEY and CDR2 is SMNVEV (reference sequence). This CDR3 has 13 residues. As DNA, the CDR3 is TGTGCCAGCAGATGGACTGCCGGCTACGAGCAGTACTTC. Translated: CASRWTAGYEQYF.

This clonotype has only a few counts. V and J are TRBV6-2 or TRBV6-3 and TRBJ1-5, with D possibly being TRBD1 (5 bases). V lost 4 bases to trimming and J lost 4 bases, with 17 bases between them. CDR3 length: 16 residues. The germline gives CDR1 MNHEY, CDR2 SVGEGT. CDR3 region: CASSLPRWRGNQPQHF. The CDR3 DNA reads as TGTGCCAGCAGTTTGCCCCGGTGGAGGGGAAATCAGCCCCAGCATTTT.

The chain combines TRBV24-1 with TRBJ2-3; possible D gene TRBD1, 7 bases. Germline V lookup: CDR1 KGHDR, CDR2 SFDVKD. V dropped 1 base and J dropped 3 bases, with 13 bases sitting between them. The CDR3 is made up of 16 amino acids. The CDR3 DNA reads as TGTGCCACCAGTGATTTTGGCGGGACAGCGACAGATACGCAGTATTTT. Its protein product is CATSDFGGTATDTQYF.

The chain carries TRBV9 and TRBJ1-1, with D unclear. The CDR3 spans 15 residues. V was trimmed by 0 bases and J by 0 bases, leaving 9 bases between them. CDR1 and CDR2 (germline): SGDLS, YYNGEE. In DNA form, the CDR3 reads TGTGCCAGCAGCGTAGTTGGCGGCATGAACACTGAAGCTTTCTTT. Translation: CASSVVGGMNTEAFF.

The chain recombines TRBV15 with TRBJ2-4; 7 nucleotides match TRBD2. The CDR3 totals 13 residues. V trimming: 5 bases; J trimming: 6 bases; junction bases outside the gene matches: 4. Germline V gives CDR1 LNHNV, CDR2 YYDKDF (reference sequence). CDR3 nucleotide sequence: TGTGCCACCAGCGTGGGGGGGGTAAACATTCAGTACTTC. Translated, it gives CATSVGGVNIQYF.

This clonotype was recorded once. The chain recombines TRBV7-9 with TRBJ1-1; D unclear. This CDR3 has 16 residues. The germline V and J ends were trimmed by 1 base and 3 bases, with 15 bases remaining between them. Germline V gives CDR1 SEHNR, CDR2 FQNEAQ (reference sequence). The DNA of the CDR3 is TGTGCCAGCAGCTTAGTGGTAATGGGAATGGACACTGAAGCTTTCTTT. This gives the protein CASSLVVMGMDTEAFF.

Concerning this clonotype itself: Possible read error: a much larger clone is one base away. This chain joins TRBV4-3 and TRBJ2-5; D not resolved. The germline gives CDR1 LGHNA, CDR2 YSLEER. Trimming took 1 base from V and 11 from J, leaving 14 bases between them. CDR3 size: 13 residues. CDR3 bases: TGCGCCAGCAGCCAAGTCATGGCGAATGAGCAGTACTTC. It codes for CASSQVMANEQYF.

The chain combines TRBV5-5 with TRBJ1-2; TRBD1 agrees at 9 bases. The CDR3 runs to 14 residues. Trimming removed 4 bases from V and 6 bases from J; junction bases left unmatched: 7. CDR1 SGHKS and CDR2 YYEKEE come from the germline V gene (reference sequence). The CDR3 region has the DNA TGTGCCAGCAGCGGCGGGACAGGGCTCAATGGCTACACCTTC. Amino acid sequence: CASSGGTGLNGYTF.

The chain joins TRBV2 to TRBJ2-1; D possibly uses TRBD1 or TRBD2 (5 bases each). The closer fit of TRBJ2-7 to the DNA end suggests the J call may be wrong. The CDR3 covers 15 residues. The germline gives CDR1 SNHLY, CDR2 FYNNEI. In DNA form, the CDR3 reads TGTGCCAGCAGTGATGAGAGGGGTCGTTACAATGAGCAGTACTTC. Translated: CASSDERGRYNEQYF.

The chain has TRBV20-1 and TRBJ1-2, with a tentative D call TRBD1 (6 bases). Trimming pared 0 bases from V and 4 bases from J, leaving 12 bases between. Germline loops: CDR1 DFQATT, CDR2 SNEGSKA (reference sequence). CDR3 length: 14 residues. The CDR3 loop is CSARDVGASYGYTF. The CDR3 DNA is TGCAGTGCTAGAGATGTGGGGGCGTCCTATGGCTACACCTTC.

This chain connects TRBV20-1 to TRBJ1-5, with D tentatively TRBD1 (6 bases). CDR3 size: 13 residues. Trimming stripped 6 bases from V and 4 bases from J, with 13 bases between. Looked up from germline, CDR1 is DFQATT and CDR2 is SNEGSKA (reference sequence). The CDR3 DNA follows: TGCAGTGCGGCACTACAGGGAAATCAGCCCCAGCATTTT. Translating gives CSAALQGNQPQHF.

This clonotype has just a few counts. The CDR3 bases are TGTGCCAGCAGTTACCAAGGCAGCATATATGGCTACACCTTC. Translated, it gives CASSYQGSIYGYTF. J is TRBJ1-2 and V is TRBV6-5; the D is unclear. The V end lost 2 bases, the J end lost 5 bases, and 12 bases lay between the germline ends. This CDR3 region has 14 residues. Germline CDR1 is MNHEY and CDR2 is SVGAGI.

This chain uses TRBV6-5 with TRBJ1-1; a possible D gene is TRBD1 (5 bases). Trimming shortened V by 0 bases and J by 0 bases, and 11 bases separated the two germline ends. The CDR3 is made up of 16 amino acids. Germline V gene sequence: CDR1 MNHEY, CDR2 SVGAGI. The CDR3 is CASSYSAGKVNTEAFF. The CDR3 DNA sequence: TGTGCCAGCAGTTACTCTGCAGGGAAAGTGAACACTGAAGCTTTCTTT.

This clonotype showed up just a few times. The gene calls are TRBV27 and TRBJ1-6; D unclear. The V end lost 5 bases, the J end lost 9 bases, and 8 bases lay between the germline ends. The CDR3 runs to 12 residues. Germline values: CDR1 MNHEY, CDR2 SMNVEV (reference sequence). CDR3 bases: TGTGCCAGCAGTCCCCCTGGTTCACCCCTCCACTTT. Translating it yields CASSPPGSPLHF.

The chain is built from TRBV13 and TRBJ2-1; unclear D gene. The length of the CDR3 is 12 residues. Per the germline V gene, CDR1 is PRHDT and CDR2 is FYEKMQ (reference sequence). The ends were cut back, 2 bases at V and 7 bases at J, with 6 bases in the middle. Here the CDR3 DNA reads TGTGCCAGCAGCTTACGAAAAAATGAGCAGTTCTTC. Its protein is CASSLRKNEQFF.

The rearrangement joins TRBV5-5 to TRBJ2-7; the D is unclear. V was clipped by 2 bases and J by 2 bases, with 11 bases between them. The CDR3 has 14 amino acids. From germline, CDR1 is SGHKS and CDR2 YYEKEE (reference sequence). The CDR3 sequence: CASSFSTGAYEQYF. DNA of the CDR3: TGTGCCAGCAGCTTTTCAACCGGAGCCTACGAGCAGTACTTC.